Included here is one T cell receptor beta chain sequence, with context. This clone was seen only a few times. It has no known antigen specificity. Within one base of it there is no much larger clone, and no base qualities were kept. The record originates from a study of blood T cell repertoires in COVID-19 (TCRdb year 2020). The study in broad terms: Samples covering the acute and convalescent phases of COVID-19 were provided by collaborators in the United States, Italy and Spain. The repertoires were released in a freely available public database meant as a resource for research on the immune response to SARS-CoV-2. Nearly every sample came with metadata listing a de-identified subject ID, COVID-19 status, age in years and sex. Deeply sampled blood TCRbeta repertoires from subjects exposed to, actively infected with, or recovered from COVID-19 were included in the dataset. The samples were drawn from two sources: the first 160 participants of the ongoing ImmuneRACE study, and 950 to 1,500 subjects contributed by 6 global collaborators. Where available, HLA class I and class II types were obtained from metadata supplied by the sample provider rather than from assay-based typing. The material from the prospective study consisted of cDNA or gDNA derived from T cells, B-cell-depleted T cells, or PBMCs. The full study reports these points: The quantity of clinical and demographic metadata differed by source and by participant and was supplied without curation.

TCRbeta CDR3 regions were amplified from genomic DNA by means of the immunoSEQ Assay, a bias-controlled multiplex PCR. The original pipeline was this. Nucleated cell counts per sample were estimated from amplification of reference gene primers within the assay. Sequence reads were collapsed and filtered to measure the absolute abundance of every unique TCRbeta CDR3 rearrangement. For each sample, productive Simpson clonality was calculated by taking the square root of Simpson's diversity index across productive rearrangements. Here the immuneACCESS table is served through TCRdb, limited to in-frame sequences with V and J called. Missing clones are a known gap in these copies; in checked studies unresolved V genes cover under half, and the rest lacks a known reason. D and trimming were read from the DNA, whereas the V and J calls and clone size are those reported in that table. This sample has about 330,000 clones in its table, and about 88% of those were observed once. 1% of the sample rests with the top ten.

V ends up 2 bases short and J 2 bases short, with an unmatched junction base count of 4. According to the germline V gene, CDR1 reads MNHEY and CDR2 reads SVGAGI. The CDR3 spans 15 residues, from the cysteine through the phenylalanine. Only the CDR3 DNA stays, 45 bases, in frame from base 1. Participants in the prospective study were enrolled through a virtual design, were aged roughly 18 to 100 years, and lived in roughly 24 United States geographic areas. In the prospective study, participants were assigned to cohorts based on the clinical history participants reported in a screening survey and a study questionnaire. Recovered participants in ImmuneRACE Cohort 3 were defined as having two consecutive negative NP/OP PCR tests, clearance from a healthcare professional, or resolution of symptoms. In the prospective study, mobile phlebotomists collected whole blood, serum and a nasopharyngeal or oropharyngeal swab from each participant. Participants in the prospective study had the option to provide additional blood draws and questionnaires over a roughly 2-month period. Prospective study blood samples were shipped either frozen or at room temperature before DNA extraction.

The TCR originated in a woman aged 30 to 39 who had recovered from COVID-19. The chain links TRBV6-5 with TRBJ2-7, with 9 bases aligning to TRBD1. The specimen sequenced was PBMCs or T cells enriched from blood (not recorded which). For the CDR3, the sequence is CASSYRRQGAYEQYF. The nucleotide sequence reads TGTGCCAGCAGTTACAGGAGACAGGGGGCCTACGAGCAGTACTTC.